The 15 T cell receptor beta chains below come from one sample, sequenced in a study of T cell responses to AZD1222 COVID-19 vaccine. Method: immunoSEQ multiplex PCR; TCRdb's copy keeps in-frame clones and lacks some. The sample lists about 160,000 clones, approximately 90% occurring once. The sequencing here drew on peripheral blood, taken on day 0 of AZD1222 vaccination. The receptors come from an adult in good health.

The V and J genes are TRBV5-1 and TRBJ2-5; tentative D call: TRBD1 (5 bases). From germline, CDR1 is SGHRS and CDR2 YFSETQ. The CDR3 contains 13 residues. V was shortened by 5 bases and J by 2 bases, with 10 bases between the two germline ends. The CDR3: CASSGRDQETQYF. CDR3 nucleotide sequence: TGCGCCAGCAGTGGCAGGGATCAAGAGACCCAGTACTTC.

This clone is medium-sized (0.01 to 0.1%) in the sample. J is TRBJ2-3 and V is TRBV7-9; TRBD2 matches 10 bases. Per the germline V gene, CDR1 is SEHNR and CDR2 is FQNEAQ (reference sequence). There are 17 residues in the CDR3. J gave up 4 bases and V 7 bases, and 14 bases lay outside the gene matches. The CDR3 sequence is CASNPRGSLAGADTQYF. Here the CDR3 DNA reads TGTGCCAGCAACCCCCGGGGATCCCTAGCGGGAGCAGATACGCAGTATTTT.

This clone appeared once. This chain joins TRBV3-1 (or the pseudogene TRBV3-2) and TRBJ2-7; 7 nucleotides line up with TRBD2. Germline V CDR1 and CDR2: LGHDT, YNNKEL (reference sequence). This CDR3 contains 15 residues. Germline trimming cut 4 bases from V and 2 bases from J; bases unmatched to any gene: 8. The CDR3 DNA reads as TGTGCCAGCAGCCTCGATAGCGGGTTTGCCTACGAGCAGTACTTC. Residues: CASSLDSGFAYEQYF.

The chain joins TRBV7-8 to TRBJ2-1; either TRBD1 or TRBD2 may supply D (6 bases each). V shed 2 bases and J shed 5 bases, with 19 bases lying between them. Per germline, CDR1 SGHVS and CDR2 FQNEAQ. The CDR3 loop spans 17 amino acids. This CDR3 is CASSLTRGLEANNEQFF. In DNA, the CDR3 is TGTGCCAGCAGCTTAACTCGGGGGCTAGAAGCCAACAATGAGCAGTTCTTC.

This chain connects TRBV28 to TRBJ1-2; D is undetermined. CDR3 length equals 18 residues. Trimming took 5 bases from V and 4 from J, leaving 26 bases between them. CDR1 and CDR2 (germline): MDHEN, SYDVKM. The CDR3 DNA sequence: TGTGCCAGCAGTAGGTCGAGGCTGACGGATTCCTTGCCCTATGGCTACACCTTC. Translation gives CASSRSRLTDSLPYGYTF.

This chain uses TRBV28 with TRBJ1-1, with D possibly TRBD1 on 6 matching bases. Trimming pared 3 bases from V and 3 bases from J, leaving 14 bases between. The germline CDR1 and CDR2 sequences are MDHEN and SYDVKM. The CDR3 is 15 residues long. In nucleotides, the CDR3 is TGTGCCAGCAGTTTGTACACAGGGAGGTACACTGAAGCTTTCTTT. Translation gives CASSLYTGRYTEAFF.

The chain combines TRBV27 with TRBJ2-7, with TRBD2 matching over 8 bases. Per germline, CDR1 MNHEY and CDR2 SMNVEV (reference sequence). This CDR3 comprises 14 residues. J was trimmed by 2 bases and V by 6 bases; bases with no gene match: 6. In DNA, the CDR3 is TGTGCCAGCAGCCGTAGCGGGGCGACCTACGAGCAGTACTTC. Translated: CASSRSGATYEQYF.

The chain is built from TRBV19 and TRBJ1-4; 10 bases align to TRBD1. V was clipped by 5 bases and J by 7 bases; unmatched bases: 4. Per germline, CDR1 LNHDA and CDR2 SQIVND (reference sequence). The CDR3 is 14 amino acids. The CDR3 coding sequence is TGTGCCAGTAGTGACAGGGGGCTGAGTGAAAAACTGTTTTTT. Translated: CASSDRGLSEKLFF. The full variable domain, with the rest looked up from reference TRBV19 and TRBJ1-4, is DGGITQSPKYLFRKEGQNVTLSCEQNLNHDAMYWYRQDPGQGLRLIYYSQIVNDFQKGDIAEGYSVSREKKESFPLTVTSAQKNPTAFYLCASSDRGLSEKLFFGSGTQLSVL.

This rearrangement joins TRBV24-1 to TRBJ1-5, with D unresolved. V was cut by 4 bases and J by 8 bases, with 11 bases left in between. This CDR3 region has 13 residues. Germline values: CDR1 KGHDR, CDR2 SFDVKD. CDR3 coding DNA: TGTGCCACCAGTGAAGGACCAAGGGAGCCCCAGCATTTT. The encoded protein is CATSEGPREPQHF.

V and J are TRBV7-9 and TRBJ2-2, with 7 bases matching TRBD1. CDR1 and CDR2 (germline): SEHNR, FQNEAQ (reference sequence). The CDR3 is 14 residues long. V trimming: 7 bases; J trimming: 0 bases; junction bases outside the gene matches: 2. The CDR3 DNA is TGTGCCAGCAAAGACAGGGCGAACACCGGGGAGCTGTTTTTT. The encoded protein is CASKDRANTGELFF.

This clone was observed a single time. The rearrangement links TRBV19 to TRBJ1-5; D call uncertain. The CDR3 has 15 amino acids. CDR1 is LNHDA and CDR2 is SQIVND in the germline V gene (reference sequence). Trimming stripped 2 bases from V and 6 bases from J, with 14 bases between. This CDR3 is CASSIFPSTVQPQHF. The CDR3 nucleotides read TGTGCCAGTAGTATATTTCCGAGTACGGTTCAGCCCCAGCATTTT.

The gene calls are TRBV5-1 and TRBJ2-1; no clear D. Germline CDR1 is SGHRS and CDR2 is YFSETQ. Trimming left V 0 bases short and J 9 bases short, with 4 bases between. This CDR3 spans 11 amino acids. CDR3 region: CASSLGFEQFF. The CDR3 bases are TGCGCCAGCAGCTTGGGGTTTGAGCAGTTCTTC.

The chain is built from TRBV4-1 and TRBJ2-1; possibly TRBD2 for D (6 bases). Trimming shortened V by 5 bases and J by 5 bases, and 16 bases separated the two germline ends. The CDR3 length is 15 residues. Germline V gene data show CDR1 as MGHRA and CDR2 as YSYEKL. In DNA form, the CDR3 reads TGCGCCAGCAGCGGAGGGCTGTTCAATCACAATGAGCAGTTCTTC. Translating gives CASSGGLFNHNEQFF.

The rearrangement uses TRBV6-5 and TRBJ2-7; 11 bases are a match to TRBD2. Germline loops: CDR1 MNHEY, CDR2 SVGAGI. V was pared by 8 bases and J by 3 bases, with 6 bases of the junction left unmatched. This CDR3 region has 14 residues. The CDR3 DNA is TGTGCCAGCGGGAGACTAGCGGGATACTACGAGCAGTACTTC. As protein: CASGRLAGYYEQYF.

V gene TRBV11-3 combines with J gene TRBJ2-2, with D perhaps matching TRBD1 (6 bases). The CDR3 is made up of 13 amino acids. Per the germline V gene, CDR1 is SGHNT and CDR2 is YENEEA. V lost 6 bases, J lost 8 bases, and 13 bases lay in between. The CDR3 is CASSGDTTGELFF. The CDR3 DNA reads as TGTGCCAGCAGTGGGGACACCACTGGGGAGCTGTTTTTT. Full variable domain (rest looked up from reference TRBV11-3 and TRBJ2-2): EAGVVQSPRYKIIEKKQPVAFWCNPISGHNTLYWYLQNLGQGPELLIRYENEEAVDDSQLPKDRFSAERLKGVDSTLKIQPAELGDSAVYLCASSGDTTGELFFGEGSRLTVL.